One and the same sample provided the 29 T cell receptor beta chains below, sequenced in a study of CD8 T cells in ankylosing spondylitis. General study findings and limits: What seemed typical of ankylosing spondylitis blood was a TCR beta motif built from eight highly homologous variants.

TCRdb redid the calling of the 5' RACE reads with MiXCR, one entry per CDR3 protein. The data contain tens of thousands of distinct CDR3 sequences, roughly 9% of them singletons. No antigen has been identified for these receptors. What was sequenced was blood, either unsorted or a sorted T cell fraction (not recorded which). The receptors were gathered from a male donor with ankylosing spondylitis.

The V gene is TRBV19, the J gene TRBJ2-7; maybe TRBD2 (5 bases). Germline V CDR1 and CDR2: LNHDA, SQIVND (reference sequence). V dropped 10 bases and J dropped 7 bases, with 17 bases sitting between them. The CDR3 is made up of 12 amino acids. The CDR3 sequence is CATSPGWREQYF. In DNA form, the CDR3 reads TGTGCCACCTCTCCGGGATGGAGGGAGCAGTACTTC.

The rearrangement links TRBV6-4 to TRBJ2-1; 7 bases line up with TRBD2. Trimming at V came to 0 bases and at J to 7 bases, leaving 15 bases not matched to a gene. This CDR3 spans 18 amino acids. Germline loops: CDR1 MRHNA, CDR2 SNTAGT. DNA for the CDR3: TGTGCCAGCAGTGACTCGGCTCCTACCGGGAGGCCGGGGAATGAGCAGTTCTTC. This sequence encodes CASSDSAPTGRPGNEQFF.

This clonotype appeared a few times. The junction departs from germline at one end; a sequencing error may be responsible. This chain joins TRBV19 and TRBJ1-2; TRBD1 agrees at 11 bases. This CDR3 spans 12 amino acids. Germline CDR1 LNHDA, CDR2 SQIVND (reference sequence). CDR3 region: CASTSDRGLFDF. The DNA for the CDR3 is TGTGCCAGTACCTCGGACAGGGGGCTCTTTGACTTC.

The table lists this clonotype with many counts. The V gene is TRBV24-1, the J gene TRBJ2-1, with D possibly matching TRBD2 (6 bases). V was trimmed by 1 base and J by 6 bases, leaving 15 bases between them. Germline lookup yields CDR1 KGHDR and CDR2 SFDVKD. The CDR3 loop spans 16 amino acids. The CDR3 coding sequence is TGTGCCACCAGTGATTTAGGAGGGAAAGTTGGCAATGAGCAGTTCTTC. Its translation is CATSDLGGKVGNEQFF.

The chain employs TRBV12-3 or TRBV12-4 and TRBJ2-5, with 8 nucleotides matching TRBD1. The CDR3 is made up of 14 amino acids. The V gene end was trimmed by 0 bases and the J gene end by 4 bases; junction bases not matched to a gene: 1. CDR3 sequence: CASSLATGGETQYF. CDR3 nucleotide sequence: TGTGCCAGCAGTTTAGCAACAGGGGGAGAGACCCAGTACTTC.

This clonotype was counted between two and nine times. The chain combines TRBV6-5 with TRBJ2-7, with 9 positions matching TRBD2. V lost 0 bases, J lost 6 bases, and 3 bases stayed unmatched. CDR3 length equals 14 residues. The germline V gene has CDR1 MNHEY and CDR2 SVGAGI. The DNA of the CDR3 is TGTGCCAGCAGTTACTCAGGACTAGCGAGCGAGCAGTACGTC. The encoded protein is CASSYSGLASEQYV.

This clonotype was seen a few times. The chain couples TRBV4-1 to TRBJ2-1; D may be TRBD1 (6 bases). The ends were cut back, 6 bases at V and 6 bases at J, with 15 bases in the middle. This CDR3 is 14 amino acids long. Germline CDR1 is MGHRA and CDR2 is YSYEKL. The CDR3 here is CASSRQAAGNEQFF. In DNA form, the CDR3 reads TGCGCCAGCAGTCGACAGGCCGCGGGCAATGAGCAGTTCTTC.

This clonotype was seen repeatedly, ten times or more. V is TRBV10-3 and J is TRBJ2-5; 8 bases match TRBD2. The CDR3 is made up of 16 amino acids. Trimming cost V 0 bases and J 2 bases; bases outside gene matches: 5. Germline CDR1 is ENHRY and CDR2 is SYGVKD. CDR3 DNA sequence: TGTGCCATCAGTGAGTCGTGGGCTAGCGGGCAAGAGACCCAGTACTTC. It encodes CAISESWASGQETQYF.

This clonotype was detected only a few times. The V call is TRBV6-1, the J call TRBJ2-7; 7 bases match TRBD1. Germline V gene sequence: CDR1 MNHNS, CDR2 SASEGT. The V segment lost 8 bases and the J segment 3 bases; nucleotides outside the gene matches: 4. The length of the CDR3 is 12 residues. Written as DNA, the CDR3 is TGTGCCAGCCGGGACAGCGTCTACGAGCAGTACTTC. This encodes CASRDSVYEQYF.

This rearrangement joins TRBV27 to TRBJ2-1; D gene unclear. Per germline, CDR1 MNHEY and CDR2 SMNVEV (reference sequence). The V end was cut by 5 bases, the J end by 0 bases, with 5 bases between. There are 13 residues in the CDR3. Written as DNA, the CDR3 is TGTGCCAGCAGTCGCCCCTCCTACAATGAGCAGTTCTTC. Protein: CASSRPSYNEQFF.

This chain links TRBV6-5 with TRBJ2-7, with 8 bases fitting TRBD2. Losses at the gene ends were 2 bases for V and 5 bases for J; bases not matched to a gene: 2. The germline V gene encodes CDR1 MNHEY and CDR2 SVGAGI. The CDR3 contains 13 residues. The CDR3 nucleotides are TGTGCCAGCAGTTACCGGGGGGGTAACGAGCAGTACGTC. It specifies CASSYRGGNEQYV.

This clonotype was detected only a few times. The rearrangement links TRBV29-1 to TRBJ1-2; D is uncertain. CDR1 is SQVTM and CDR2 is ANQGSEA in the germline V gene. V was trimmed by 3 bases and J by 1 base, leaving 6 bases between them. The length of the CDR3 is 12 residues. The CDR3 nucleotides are TGCAGCGTTGACTGGCTTAACTATGGCTACACCTTC. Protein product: CSVDWLNYGYTF.

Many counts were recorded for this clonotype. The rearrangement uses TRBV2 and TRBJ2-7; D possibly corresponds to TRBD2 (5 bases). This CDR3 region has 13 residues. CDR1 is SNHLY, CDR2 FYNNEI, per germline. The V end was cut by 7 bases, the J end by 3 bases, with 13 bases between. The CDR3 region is CASTILGSYEQYF. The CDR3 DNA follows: TGTGCCAGCACCATCCTAGGGAGCTACGAGCAGTACTTC.

CDR3 sequence reads: CSARADRVSTEAFF. CDR3 nucleotide sequence: TGCAGTGCTAGAGCCGACAGGGTGAGCACTGAAGCTTTCTTT. The genes are TRBV20-1 and TRBJ1-1; 7 bases fit TRBD1. The ends lost 1 base at V and 4 bases at J; junction bases unmatched: 6. The V gene's germline CDR1 is DFQATT and CDR2 SNEGSKA (reference sequence). The CDR3 runs 14 residues.

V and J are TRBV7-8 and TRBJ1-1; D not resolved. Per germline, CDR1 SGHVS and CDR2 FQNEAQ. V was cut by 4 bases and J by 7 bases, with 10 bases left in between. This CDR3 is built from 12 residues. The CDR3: CASSSYRDEAFF. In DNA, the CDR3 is TGTGCCAGCAGCTCCTACAGAGATGAAGCTTTCTTT.

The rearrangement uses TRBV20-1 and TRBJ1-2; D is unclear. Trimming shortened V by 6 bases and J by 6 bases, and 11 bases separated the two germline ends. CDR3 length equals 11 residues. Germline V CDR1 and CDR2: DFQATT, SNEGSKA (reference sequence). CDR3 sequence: CSANDLHGYTF. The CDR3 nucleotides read TGCAGTGCGAACGATTTACATGGCTACACCTTC.

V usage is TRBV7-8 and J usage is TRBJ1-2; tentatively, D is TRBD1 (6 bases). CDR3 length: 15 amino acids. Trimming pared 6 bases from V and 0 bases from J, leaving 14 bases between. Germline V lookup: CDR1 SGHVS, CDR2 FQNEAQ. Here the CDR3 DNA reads TGTGCCAGCAGTATAGACGGGGGCGCTAACTATGGCTACACCTTC. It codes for CASSIDGGANYGYTF. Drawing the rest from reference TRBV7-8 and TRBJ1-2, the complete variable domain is GAGVSQSPRYKVAKRGQDVALRCDPISGHVSLFWYQQALGQGPEFLTYFQNEAQLDKSGLPSDRFFAERPEGSVSTLKIQRTQQEDSAVYLCASSIDGGANYGYTFGSGTRLTVV.

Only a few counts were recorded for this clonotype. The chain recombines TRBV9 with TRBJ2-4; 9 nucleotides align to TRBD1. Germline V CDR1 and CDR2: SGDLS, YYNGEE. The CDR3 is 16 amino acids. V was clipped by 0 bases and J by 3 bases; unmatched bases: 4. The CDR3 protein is CASSVASTGGKNIQYF. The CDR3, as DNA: TGTGCCAGCAGCGTAGCTTCGACAGGGGGCAAAAACATTCAGTACTTC.

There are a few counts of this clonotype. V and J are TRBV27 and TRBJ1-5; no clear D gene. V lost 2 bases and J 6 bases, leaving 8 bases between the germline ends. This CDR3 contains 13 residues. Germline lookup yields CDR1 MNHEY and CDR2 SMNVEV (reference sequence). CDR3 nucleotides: TGTGCCAGCAGTTTAGGTGGAGGTCAGCCCCAGCATTTT. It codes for CASSLGGGQPQHF.

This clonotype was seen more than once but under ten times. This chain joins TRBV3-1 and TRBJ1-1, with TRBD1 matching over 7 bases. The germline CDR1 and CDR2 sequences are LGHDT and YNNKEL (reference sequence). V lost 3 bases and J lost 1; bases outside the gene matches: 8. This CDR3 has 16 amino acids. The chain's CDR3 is CASSQGSGGTNTEAFF. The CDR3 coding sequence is TGTGCCAGCAGCCAGGGGTCAGGGGGGACGAACACTGAAGCTTTCTTT.

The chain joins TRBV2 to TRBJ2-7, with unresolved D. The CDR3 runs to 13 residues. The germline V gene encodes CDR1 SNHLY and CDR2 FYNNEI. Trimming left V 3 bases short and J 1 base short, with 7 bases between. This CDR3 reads CASSDDLSYEQYF. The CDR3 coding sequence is TGTGCCAGCAGTGACGACCTTTCCTACGAGCAGTACTTC. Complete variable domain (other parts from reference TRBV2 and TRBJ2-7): EPEVTQTPSHQVTQMGQEVILRCVPISNHLYFYWYRQILGQKVEFLVSFYNNEISEKSEIFDDQFSVERPDGSNFTLKIRSTKLEDSAMYFCASSDDLSYEQYFGPGTRLTVT.

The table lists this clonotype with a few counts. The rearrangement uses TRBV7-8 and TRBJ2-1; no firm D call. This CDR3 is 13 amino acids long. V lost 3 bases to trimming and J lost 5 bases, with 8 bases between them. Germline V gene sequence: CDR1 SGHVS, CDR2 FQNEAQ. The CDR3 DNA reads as TGTGCCAGCAGCTTTATGAGGAACAATGAGCAGTTCTTC. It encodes CASSFMRNNEQFF.

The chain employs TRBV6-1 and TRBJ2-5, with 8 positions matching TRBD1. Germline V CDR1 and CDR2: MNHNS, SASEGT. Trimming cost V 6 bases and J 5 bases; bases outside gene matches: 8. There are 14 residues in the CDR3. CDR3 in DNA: TGTGCCAGCAGCCCTATGGACAGGGTGGAGACCCAGTACTTC. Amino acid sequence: CASSPMDRVETQYF.

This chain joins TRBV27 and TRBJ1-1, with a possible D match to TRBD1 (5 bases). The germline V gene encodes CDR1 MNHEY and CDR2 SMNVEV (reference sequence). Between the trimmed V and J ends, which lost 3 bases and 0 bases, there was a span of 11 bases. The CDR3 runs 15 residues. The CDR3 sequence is CASSFRAGLNTEAFF. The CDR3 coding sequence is TGTGCCAGCAGTTTCCGGGCAGGGTTGAACACTGAAGCTTTCTTT.

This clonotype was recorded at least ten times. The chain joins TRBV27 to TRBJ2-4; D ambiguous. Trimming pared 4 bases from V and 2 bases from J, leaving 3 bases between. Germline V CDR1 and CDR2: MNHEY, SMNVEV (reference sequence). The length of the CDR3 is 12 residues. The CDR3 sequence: CASSSSKNIQYF. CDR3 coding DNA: TGTGCCAGCAGTTCGTCCAAAAACATTCAGTACTTC.

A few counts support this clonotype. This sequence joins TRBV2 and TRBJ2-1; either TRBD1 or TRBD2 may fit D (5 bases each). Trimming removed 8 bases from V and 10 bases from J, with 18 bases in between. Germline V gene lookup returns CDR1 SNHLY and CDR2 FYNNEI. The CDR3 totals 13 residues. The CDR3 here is CASEEMRDEEQFF. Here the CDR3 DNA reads TGTGCCAGCGAGGAGATGAGGGACGAAGAGCAGTTCTTC. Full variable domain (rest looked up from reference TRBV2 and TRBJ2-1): EPEVTQTPSHQVTQMGQEVILRCVPISNHLYFYWYRQILGQKVEFLVSFYNNEISEKSEIFDDQFSVERPDGSNFTLKIRSTKLEDSAMYFCASEEMRDEEQFFGPGTRLTVL.

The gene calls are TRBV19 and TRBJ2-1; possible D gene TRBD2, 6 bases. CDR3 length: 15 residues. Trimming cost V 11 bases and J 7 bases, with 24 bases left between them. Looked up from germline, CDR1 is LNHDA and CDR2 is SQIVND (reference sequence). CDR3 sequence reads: CADPAPRESKNEQFF. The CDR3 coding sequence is TGTGCCGACCCCGCGCCCCGGGAGAGTAAGAATGAGCAGTTCTTC. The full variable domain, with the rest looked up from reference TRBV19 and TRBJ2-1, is DGGITQSPKYLFRKEGQNVTLSCEQNLNHDAMYWYRQDPGQGLRLIYYSQIVNDFQKGDIAEGYSVSREKKESFPLTVTSAQKNPTAFYLCADPAPRESKNEQFFGPGTRLTVL.

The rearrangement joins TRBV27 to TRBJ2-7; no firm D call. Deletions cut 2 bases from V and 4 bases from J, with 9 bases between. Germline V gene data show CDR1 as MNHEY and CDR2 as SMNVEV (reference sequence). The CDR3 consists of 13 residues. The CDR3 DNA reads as TGTGCCAGCAGTTTAGATTCCGAGTACGAGCAGTACTTC. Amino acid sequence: CASSLDSEYEQYF.

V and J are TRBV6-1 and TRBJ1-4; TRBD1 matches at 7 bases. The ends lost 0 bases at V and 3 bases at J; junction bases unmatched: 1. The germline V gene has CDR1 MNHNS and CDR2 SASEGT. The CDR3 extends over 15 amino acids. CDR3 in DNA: TGTGCCAGCAGTGAAGCGACAGGGTCTAATGAAAAACTGTTTTTT. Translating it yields CASSEATGSNEKLFF.